The rows below give T cell receptor beta chains drawn from one sample of a study of blood T cell repertoires in COVID-19. The data were produced by immunoSEQ multiplex PCR, yet TCRdb's version contains in-frame clones alone and is incomplete. The sample has nearly 400,000 clones, around nine tenths seen once. Sequencing was carried out using PBMCs or T cells enriched from blood (not recorded which). The receptors originated from a young woman who had recovered from COVID-19. Both conserved end residues are trimmed from each CDR3.

cdr3_aa v_call
ASSQSGEGIYGGYT TRBV7-6
ASSRGSYEQY TRBV2
AISDGQGAGQPQH TRBV10-3
ASSSERLDTEAF TRBV18
SVEVQADQPQH TRBV29-1
ASRLLAGGFDTQY TRBV7-2
ASSFSATATDTQY TRBV28
ASRQLLEGGYGYT TRBV4-1
ASMGQGPAGNYGYT TRBV28
ASSPLSGGANNEQF TRBV27
ASSSRVPDTQY TRBV6-2/TRBV6-3
SASGGNYGYT TRBV20-1
ASSTGVSYEQY TRBV19
ASSWDRVASGYEQY TRBV11-1
ASSLQGSNTGELF TRBV7-3
ASSQQGGTEAF TRBV3-1/TRBV3-2
ASSLSIWGGRETQY TRBV28
ATSDAYEQY TRBV24-1
ASSSRFRGSAGELF TRBV28
ATSDPGQGGDQPQH TRBV24-1
ASSQGFAALSYNEQF TRBV3-1/TRBV3-2
ASSLLRNTGELF TRBV7-3
SVNGQGADTQY TRBV29-1
ASSQTSGTSYEQY TRBV4-1
ASSSGPWRGPDQPQH TRBV7-3
ASSQAVVGKLF TRBV3-1/TRBV3-2
ASSSHWGRTSGSHTGELF TRBV28
ASSIGRQVYGEQF TRBV19
ASSPQGRRETQY TRBV18
ASSSRTGTFGYGYT TRBV7-9
AIKANQGEQF TRBV10-3
ASTSVPSGRGIGELF TRBV28
ASSPSDTRGYT TRBV18
ASSSRPLASGSTDTQY TRBV5-1
ASSYGQYNEQF TRBV5-1
ASSRGLAGRGEQF TRBV14
ASSLAGGREEF TRBV5-1
ASSLRGDRANYGYT TRBV27
ASSLGGGQPQH TRBV5-4
AIPLRWAWQPQH TRBV6-5
ASSQSSGSSYEQY TRBV28
ASSLALPVSGSPLH TRBV11-1
ASMGSLVGVNTGELF TRBV19
ASSHAGRGSEQY TRBV7-2
ASKARDRVAEQY TRBV2
ASSQVSKGLAGFGEQF TRBV3-1/TRBV3-2
ASSTGTGHFFVTYEQY TRBV5-6
ASSLGLAGDEQF TRBV5-1
ASSFPLGPYGYT TRBV28
AISEGAGRYEKLF TRBV10-3
ASSQDRGPGGFQNQPQH TRBV4-1
ASSLVSGTGGYEQY TRBV7-2
ASSLQGADQPQH TRBV6-5